Sequencing of this TCR beta chain was carried out in a study of T cells expressing NK-cell markers. In the study overall: Sorted CD3+CD56+NKG2C+, CD3+CD56+NKG2C- and CD3+CD56-NKG2C+ T cells supplied TCR beta repertoires. The study sequenced eight donors, seven HCMV-seropositive and one seronegative. Findings and limits, study-wide: Roughly six donors showed dominant NKG2C+ clonotypes comprising about 1.0-8% of their CD8+ T cells. In a few donors, dominant clonotypes made up about 28.3-65% of CD3+CD56-NKG2C+ cells.

The CDR3 contains 15 residues. Worth noting for this clonotype: Its antigen is as yet unknown.

TCRdb reprocessed the 5' RACE reads and stores each CDR3 protein as one record, lacking DNA. Its listing shows a few hundred thousand distinct CDR3 sequences. This chain joins TRBV12-3 or TRBV12-4 and TRBJ2-1; lacking DNA, the TRBD1 call made by TCRdb goes unchecked. The TCR sequence derives from a man aged 18 to 35 in good health. Sequencing was performed on blood T cells: a sorted CD56 or NKG2C T cell subset, CD4+ or CD8+ T cells, or bulk PBMC T cells (not recorded which). This CDR3 is CASTLTGGSNNEQFF.